This T cell receptor beta chain was sequenced during a study of T cells in Graves' hyperthyroidism and ophthalmopathy. Using RNA transcripts as the source, TCR beta CDR3 regions were amplified. The TCR CDR3 was amplified in a first-round RT-PCR using the HTBI primer set. Each CDR3 protein is one row after TCRdb ran MiXCR on the multiplex PCR reads. The table lists some 180,000 distinct CDR3 sequences, 17% of them singletons. The CDR3 extends over 15 amino acids. Germline assignment: CDR1 SGHDT and CDR2 YYEEEE. The V and J ends lost 1 base and 6 bases, in that order; junction bases with no gene match: 10. This clonotype has only a few counts.

This sequence was found in a woman in her 50s with Graves' hyperthyroidism. Sequencing used blood. The gene calls are TRBV5-6 and TRBJ2-7; 7 nucleotides agree with TRBD2. CDR3 nucleotide sequence: TGTGCCAGCAGCTTGCGAGCGGGAAGGGGAACCGAGCAGTACTTC. Amino acid sequence: CASSLRAGRGTEQYF. The full variable domain, rest sourced from reference TRBV5-6 and TRBJ2-7, is DAGVTQSPTHLIKTRGQQVTLRCSPKSGHDTVSWYQQALGQGPQFIFQYYEEEERQRGNFPDRFSGHQFPNYSSELNVNALLLGDSALYLCASSLRAGRGTEQYFGPGTRLTVT.